These T cell receptor beta chains were read from a single sample in a study of cytomegalovirus exposure and HLA in healthy donors. TCRdb's table, derived via immunoSEQ multiplex PCR, lists solely in-frame clones and lacks some. Found here are 150,000 to 200,000 clones, roughly 80% of them singletons; the top ten hold roughly 13%. Sequencing was carried out using PBMCs. These receptors originate from a woman in her forties or fifties in good health and CMV-seropositive. Each CDR3 is given with its conserved first and last residue. Fields, in order: D gene, clone size, J gene, V gene, CDR3 protein, CDR3 DNA. D genes are given only for firm matches. Clone size is stated in some rows and not others, as once, few, many or a class when expanded.

d_gene: TRBD1; abundance: .; j_gene: TRBJ1-2; v_gene: TRBV4-2; CDR3aa: CASSQDPGTGVGYTF; CDR3nt: TGTGCCAGCAGCCAGGATCCCGGGACAGGGGTCGGCTACACCTTC
d_gene: TRBD1; abundance: .; j_gene: TRBJ1-1; v_gene: TRBV5-6; CDR3aa: CASSLQWTGAMKAFF; CDR3nt: TGTGCCAGCAGCTTGCAGTGGACAGGGGCGATGAAAGCTTTCTTT
d_gene: .; abundance: .; j_gene: TRBJ2-6; v_gene: TRBV7-8; CDR3aa: CASKSVVGANVLTF; CDR3nt: TGTGCCAGTAAATCGGTAGTTGGGGCCAACGTCCTGACTTTC
d_gene: TRBD2; abundance: few; j_gene: TRBJ2-5; v_gene: TRBV6-6; CDR3aa: CASSMTSGDSEQYF; CDR3nt: TGTGCCAGCAGCATGACTAGCGGGGACTCTGAGCAGTACTTC
d_gene: TRBD2; abundance: few; j_gene: TRBJ2-3; v_gene: TRBV15; CDR3aa: CATRGSGGEDTQYF; CDR3nt: TGTGCCACCCGCGGTAGCGGGGGGGAGGATACGCAGTATTTT
d_gene: .; abundance: once; j_gene: TRBJ2-5; v_gene: TRBV9; CDR3aa: CASSVAAGQAQETQYF; CDR3nt: TGTGCCAGCAGCGTAGCTGCGGGGCAAGCCCAAGAGACCCAGTACTTC
d_gene: .; abundance: .; j_gene: TRBJ1-5; v_gene: TRBV4-1; CDR3aa: CASSQGRSYQPQHF; CDR3nt: TGCGCCAGCAGCCAAGGTCGGTCCTATCAGCCCCAGCATTTT
d_gene: TRBD1; abundance: .; j_gene: TRBJ1-2; v_gene: TRBV5-1; CDR3aa: CASRLQGSFEGYTF; CDR3nt: TGCGCCAGCAGGTTACAGGGGAGTTTCGAGGGCTACACCTTC
d_gene: .; abundance: .; j_gene: TRBJ2-2; v_gene: TRBV6-5; CDR3aa: CASSYSRVTGELFF; CDR3nt: TGTGCCAGCAGTTACTCGAGGGTTACCGGGGAGCTGTTTTTT
d_gene: TRBD2; abundance: few; j_gene: TRBJ2-7; v_gene: TRBV7-9; CDR3aa: CASSLDLAGGPPLQYF; CDR3nt: TGTGCCAGCAGCTTAGATCTAGCGGGGGGGCCGCCGTTGCAGTACTTC
d_gene: .; abundance: .; j_gene: TRBJ2-1; v_gene: TRBV5-1; CDR3aa: CASSLEGSSYNEQFF; CDR3nt: TGCGCCAGCAGCTTGGAAGGGAGCTCCTACAATGAGCAGTTCTTC
d_gene: .; abundance: .; j_gene: TRBJ2-7; v_gene: TRBV5-1; CDR3aa: CASSLAMQADYEQYF; CDR3nt: TGCGCCAGCAGCTTGGCCATGCAGGCAGACTACGAGCAGTACTTC
d_gene: .; abundance: .; j_gene: TRBJ1-1; v_gene: TRBV7-9; CDR3aa: CASSLTPGATEAFF; CDR3nt: TGTGCCAGCAGTCTTACTCCAGGGGCAACTGAAGCTTTCTTT
d_gene: .; abundance: few; j_gene: TRBJ2-5; v_gene: TRBV7-9; CDR3aa: CASSLTSPETQYF; CDR3nt: TGTGCCAGCAGCTTAACTTCCCCAGAGACCCAGTACTTC
d_gene: .; abundance: .; j_gene: TRBJ2-5; v_gene: TRBV7-9; CDR3aa: CASSLAEGPQETQYF; CDR3nt: TGTGCCAGCAGCTTAGCTGAGGGCCCTCAAGAGACCCAGTACTTC
d_gene: .; abundance: once; j_gene: TRBJ2-1; v_gene: TRBV5-4; CDR3aa: CASSLEAGLSEQFF; CDR3nt: TGTGCCAGCAGCTTGGAGGCGGGGTTGAGTGAGCAGTTCTTC
d_gene: .; abundance: .; j_gene: TRBJ2-5; v_gene: TRBV21-1; CDR3aa: CASSKTSGGYQETQYF; CDR3nt: TGTGCCAGCAGCAAGACTAGCGGGGGTTACCAAGAGACCCAGTACTTC
d_gene: .; abundance: .; j_gene: TRBJ2-1; v_gene: TRBV5-8; CDR3aa: CASTLAWGSYNEQFF; CDR3nt: TGTGCCAGCACCCTAGCTTGGGGCTCCTACAATGAGCAGTTCTTC
d_gene: .; abundance: few; j_gene: TRBJ1-1; v_gene: TRBV27; CDR3aa: CASSTGIFTEAFF; CDR3nt: TGTGCCAGCAGTACAGGGATTTTCACTGAAGCTTTCTTT
d_gene: TRBD1; abundance: .; j_gene: TRBJ2-5; v_gene: TRBV6-5; CDR3aa: CASSYSWDSPQETQYF; CDR3nt: TGTGCCAGCAGTTACTCATGGGACAGCCCCCAAGAGACCCAGTACTTC
d_gene: .; abundance: .; j_gene: TRBJ1-6; v_gene: TRBV19; CDR3aa: CASTDRGGAYPSPLHF; CDR3nt: TGTGCCAGTACCGACCGGGGAGGGGCGTACCCTTCACCCCTCCACTTT
d_gene: .; abundance: few; j_gene: TRBJ1-1; v_gene: TRBV9; CDR3aa: CASSVGAPQNTEAFF; CDR3nt: TGTGCCAGCAGCGTAGGAGCCCCCCAGAACACTGAAGCTTTCTTT
d_gene: .; abundance: few; j_gene: TRBJ2-7; v_gene: TRBV20-1; CDR3aa: CSASSWSEQYF; CDR3nt: TGCAGTGCTAGTAGTTGGTCCGAGCAGTACTTC
d_gene: TRBD1; abundance: .; j_gene: TRBJ2-7; v_gene: TRBV5-1; CDR3aa: CASSSGQGVALYEQYF; CDR3nt: TGCGCCAGCAGCTCGGGACAGGGGGTAGCACTCTACGAGCAGTACTTC
d_gene: TRBD2; abundance: .; j_gene: TRBJ2-3; v_gene: TRBV11-3; CDR3aa: CASSSPAGEAPDTQYF; CDR3nt: TGTGCCAGCAGCTCCCCCGCGGGGGAGGCACCAGATACGCAGTATTTT
d_gene: .; abundance: .; j_gene: TRBJ1-6; v_gene: TRBV5-1; CDR3aa: CASSLGTDNSPLHF; CDR3nt: TGCGCCAGCAGCTTGGGTACAGATAATTCACCCCTCCACTTT
d_gene: TRBD1; abundance: .; j_gene: TRBJ2-7; v_gene: TRBV5-1; CDR3aa: CASRGTGLYEQYF; CDR3nt: TGCGCCAGCAGGGGGACAGGTCTCTACGAGCAGTACTTC
d_gene: TRBD1; abundance: once; j_gene: TRBJ1-1; v_gene: TRBV5-4; CDR3aa: CASSRDADRMNTEAFF; CDR3nt: TGTGCCAGCAGCCGAGACGCGGACAGGATGAACACTGAAGCTTTCTTT
d_gene: TRBD1; abundance: .; j_gene: TRBJ2-4; v_gene: TRBV18; CDR3aa: CASSPPDRGVAKNIQYF; CDR3nt: TGTGCCAGCTCACCACCCGACAGGGGAGTAGCCAAAAACATTCAGTACTTC
d_gene: TRBD1; abundance: once; j_gene: TRBJ1-1; v_gene: TRBV19; CDR3aa: CASSTTGTANTEAFF; CDR3nt: TGTGCCAGTAGCACCACCGGGACAGCGAACACTGAAGCTTTCTTT
d_gene: TRBD2; abundance: .; j_gene: TRBJ2-7; v_gene: TRBV18; CDR3aa: CASSQTGGSTYEQYF; CDR3nt: TGTGCCAGCTCTCAAACGGGGGGATCCACCTACGAGCAGTACTTC
d_gene: .; abundance: .; j_gene: TRBJ2-7; v_gene: TRBV11-2; CDR3aa: CASSLAGTVYEQYF; CDR3nt: TGTGCCAGCAGCTTAGCAGGGACTGTCTACGAGCAGTACTTC
d_gene: .; abundance: .; j_gene: TRBJ2-2; v_gene: TRBV7-3; CDR3aa: CASSAGLATGELFF; CDR3nt: TGTGCCAGCAGCGCCGGACTTGCCACCGGGGAGCTGTTTTTT
d_gene: .; abundance: .; j_gene: TRBJ2-7; v_gene: TRBV5-1; CDR3aa: CASSSGSSYEQYF; CDR3nt: TGCGCCAGCAGCTCAGGCAGCTCCTACGAGCAGTACTTC
d_gene: .; abundance: .; j_gene: TRBJ2-7; v_gene: TRBV11-2; CDR3aa: CASSLVRGGSEQYF; CDR3nt: TGTGCCAGCAGCTTAGTCCGGGGAGGTTCCGAGCAGTACTTC
d_gene: TRBD2; abundance: .; j_gene: TRBJ2-1; v_gene: TRBV7-9; CDR3aa: CASSLRGALADEQFF; CDR3nt: TGTGCCAGCAGCTTGCGCGGGGCCCTAGCGGACGAGCAGTTCTTC
d_gene: .; abundance: .; j_gene: TRBJ2-5; v_gene: TRBV7-9; CDR3aa: CASSLQGETQYF; CDR3nt: TGTGCCAGCAGCTTACAGGGGGAGACCCAGTACTTC
d_gene: .; abundance: .; j_gene: TRBJ1-1; v_gene: TRBV6-4; CDR3aa: CASSETPPDSNTEAFF; CDR3nt: TGTGCCAGCAGTGAGACCCCGCCAGACAGTAACACTGAAGCTTTCTTT
d_gene: .; abundance: once; j_gene: TRBJ2-3; v_gene: TRBV4-1; CDR3aa: CASSQVADYSTDTQYF; CDR3nt: TGCGCCAGCAGCCAAGTCGCGGATTATAGCACAGATACGCAGTATTTT
d_gene: TRBD1; abundance: .; j_gene: TRBJ2-7; v_gene: TRBV6-5; CDR3aa: CASRLAGQGLYEQYF; CDR3nt: TGTGCCAGCAGGCTTGCGGGACAGGGCCTCTACGAGCAGTACTTC
d_gene: TRBD1; abundance: .; j_gene: TRBJ1-5; v_gene: TRBV5-4; CDR3aa: CASSLGQGAGQPQHF; CDR3nt: TGTGCCAGCAGCCTGGGACAGGGGGCCGGTCAGCCCCAGCATTTT
d_gene: .; abundance: .; j_gene: TRBJ2-2; v_gene: TRBV4-2; CDR3aa: CASSQDPTGITGELFF; CDR3nt: TGTGCCAGCAGCCAAGATCCTACGGGAATTACCGGGGAGCTGTTTTTT
d_gene: .; abundance: few; j_gene: TRBJ1-2; v_gene: TRBV7-2; CDR3aa: CASSLAQGSGYGYTF; CDR3nt: TGTGCCAGCAGCTTAGCGCAGGGGTCAGGCTATGGCTACACCTTC
d_gene: TRBD1; abundance: .; j_gene: TRBJ2-7; v_gene: TRBV5-1; CDR3aa: CASSAGQGGEQYF; CDR3nt: TGCGCCAGCAGCGCGGGACAGGGGGGCGAGCAGTACTTC
d_gene: TRBD2; abundance: .; j_gene: TRBJ2-1; v_gene: TRBV4-1; CDR3aa: CASSQVSGGAGNEQFF; CDR3nt: TGCGCCAGCAGCCAAGTTAGCGGGGGGGCCGGCAATGAGCAGTTCTTC
d_gene: TRBD1; abundance: .; j_gene: TRBJ1-2; v_gene: TRBV6-1; CDR3aa: CASSPRTGQDGYTF; CDR3nt: TGTGCCAGCAGTCCCCGGACAGGGCAGGATGGCTACACCTTC
d_gene: .; abundance: .; j_gene: TRBJ2-5; v_gene: TRBV6-5; CDR3aa: CASILETQYF; CDR3nt: TGTGCCAGCATCCTGGAGACCCAGTACTTC
d_gene: .; abundance: .; j_gene: TRBJ2-1; v_gene: TRBV11-2; CDR3aa: CASSKGVGASYNEQFF; CDR3nt: TGTGCCAGCAGTAAGGGGGTCGGGGCCTCCTACAATGAGCAGTTCTTC
d_gene: .; abundance: .; j_gene: TRBJ1-4; v_gene: TRBV25-1; CDR3aa: CASSERSATNEKLFF; CDR3nt: TGTGCCAGCAGTGAAAGGAGTGCAACTAATGAAAAACTGTTTTTT
d_gene: TRBD2; abundance: once; j_gene: TRBJ2-1; v_gene: TRBV10-3; CDR3aa: CAISEWKRGGQGEQFF; CDR3nt: TGTGCCATCAGTGAGTGGAAGCGGGGGGGCCAGGGTGAGCAGTTCTTC
d_gene: TRBD2; abundance: few; j_gene: TRBJ2-3; v_gene: TRBV2; CDR3aa: CASSGSGVRTDTQYF; CDR3nt: TGTGCCAGCAGTGGTAGCGGGGTCCGCACAGATACGCAGTATTTT
d_gene: TRBD2; abundance: .; j_gene: TRBJ2-3; v_gene: TRBV7-6; CDR3aa: CASSLGSSGTYTDTQYF; CDR3nt: TGTGCCAGCAGCTTAGGTAGTAGCGGGACATACACAGATACGCAGTATTTT
d_gene: .; abundance: .; j_gene: TRBJ1-5; v_gene: TRBV5-1; CDR3aa: CASSADTGGNQPQHF; CDR3nt: TGCGCCAGCAGCGCGGACACCGGGGGAAATCAGCCCCAGCATTTT